The source of this T cell receptor beta chain is a study of blood T cell repertoires in COVID-19. Across the whole study: T cells, B-cell-depleted T cells, or PBMCs supplied cDNA or gDNA.

This CDR3 is 16 amino acids long. Germline CDR1 reads WNHNN; CDR2 reads SYGVQD (reference sequence). The V end was cut by 5 bases, the J end by 4 bases, with 19 bases between. Authors' methods: By means of reference gene primer amplification, nucleated cell counts were estimated. Clones were read by immunoSEQ multiplex PCR, and TCRdb kept only the in-frame ones, dropping some. V and J calls and clone size come straight from that table; D and trimming were deduced from the DNA. The table lists 110,000 to 150,000 clones, 80% to 85% of them singletons, with around 8.6% in the top ten. The material sequenced was peripheral blood. The gene calls are TRBV10-1 and TRBJ2-3; D may be TRBD2 (6 bases). The sequence derives from a human donor in a cohort sampled during active COVID-19. This CDR3 reads CASSLAPRGDADTQYF. As DNA, the CDR3 is TGCGCCAGCAGTTTGGCCCCGCGGGGAGACGCAGATACGCAGTATTTT.